This is a list of T cell receptor beta chains from one sample in a study of blood T cells in healthy people across ages. TCRdb reanalysed the 5' RACE reads using MiXCR and keeps one entry per CDR3 protein. The repertoire holds 750,000 to 950,000 distinct CDR3 sequences, with less than 70% as singletons. The sample consisted of blood. The receptor source for this set is a man older than 75 in good health. Each CDR3 is given with its conserved first and last residue. The order of the fields is V gene, D gene, J gene, clone size, CDR3 protein, CDR3 DNA. A D gene is named only where the DNA matches it firmly. Clone size is shown for a subset of rows, as once, few, many or a class of expanded clone.

TRBV20-1	.	TRBJ2-7	.	CSAVPVSGGVYEQYF	TGCAGTGCTGTGCCGGTTAGCGGAGGGGTCTACGAGCAGTACTTC
TRBV20-1	.	TRBJ2-3	.	CSATRDSSDTQYF	TGCAGTGCTACTCGGGACTCTAGCGATACGCAGTATTTT
TRBV5-1	.	TRBJ1-2	.	CASSLDTGFGGYTF	TGCGCCAGCAGCTTGGATACAGGGTTTGGCGGCTACACCTTC
TRBV7-2	.	TRBJ1-2	few	CASSLAQGLGGYTF	TGTGCCAGCAGCTTAGCCCAGGGATTGGGTGGCTACACCTTC
TRBV20-1	.	TRBJ2-5	.	CSAPSASGDLKTQYF	TGCAGTGCTCCCTCGGCGAGCGGAGACTTGAAGACCCAGTACTTC
TRBV20-1	.	TRBJ2-1	.	CSALAQSSYNEQFF	TGCAGTGCCCTAGCGCAGAGCTCCTACAATGAGCAGTTCTTC
TRBV29-1	.	TRBJ2-7	few	CSVEQGPPYEQYF	TGCAGCGTTGAACAGGGGCCCCCCTACGAGCAGTACTTC
TRBV27	.	TRBJ2-7	.	CASSYQSVSSYNEQYF	TGTGCCAGCAGTTACCAAAGCGTGAGCTCCTACAATGAGCAGTACTTC
TRBV20-1	.	TRBJ1-1	few	CSARSGTSNTEAFF	TGCAGTGCTAGATCGGGGACGTCGAACACTGAAGCTTTCTTT
TRBV6-5	.	TRBJ2-3	.	CASSQTGAQHRYAYF	TGTGCCAGCAGTCAAACCGGGGCCCAGCACAGATACGCGTATTTT
TRBV29-1	TRBD1	TRBJ1-2	.	CSAFGQGGHTF	TGCAGCGCCTTCGGACAGGGGGGCCACACCTTC
TRBV12-5	TRBD2	TRBJ2-7	few	CASAGTSGLIQGGYEQYF	TGTGCTAGTGCCGGGACTAGCGGGCTTATACAAGGGGGCTACGAGCAGTACTTC
TRBV7-2	.	TRBJ1-2	few	CASSLGESYAYGYTF	TGTGCCAGCAGCTTAGGCGAATCTTACGCTTATGGCTACACCTTC
TRBV27	.	TRBJ2-3	few	CASSPHEAGLRYAYF	TGTGCCAGCAGTCCCCACGAAGCGGGTCTCAGATACGCGTATTTT
TRBV4-2	TRBD1	TRBJ1-5	once	CASSQERTGGQPQHF	TGTGCCAGCAGCCAAGAGAGAACAGGGGGTCAGCCCCAGCATTTT
TRBV20-1	.	TRBJ1-1	.	CSVAGQLNTEAFF	TGCAGTGTCGCAGGGCAGCTGAACACTGAAGCTTTCTTT
TRBV20-1	.	TRBJ1-2	.	CSAGASYGYTF	TGCAGTGCCGGGGCAAGCTATGGCTACACCTTC
TRBV20-1	TRBD1	TRBJ1-1	few	CSARELTIGQGAFF	TGCAGTGCTAGAGAACTTACCATAGGACAGGGAGCTTTCTTT
TRBV29-1	TRBD2	TRBJ2-7	.	CSVTGFTRLAGGYEQYF	TGCAGCGTAACAGGGTTTACTAGACTAGCGGGAGGATACGAGCAGTACTTC
TRBV14	.	TRBJ2-3	few	CASSQVTDTQYF	TGTGCCAGCAGCCAAGTTACAGATACGCAGTATTTT
TRBV5-1	TRBD2	TRBJ2-1	.	CASSTGTSGHNEQFF	TGCGCCAGCAGCACGGGAACTAGCGGTCACAATGAGCAGTTCTTC
TRBV6-5	.	TRBJ2-7	.	CASSYRGSGSYEQYF	TGTGCCAGCAGTTACAGGGGGAGCGGATCCTACGAGCAGTACTTC
TRBV9	.	TRBJ2-1	.	CASSVVGISYNEQFF	TGTGCCAGCAGCGTAGTCGGAATCTCCTACAATGAGCAGTTCTTC
TRBV20-1	TRBD2	TRBJ2-1	few	CSARESPGGGRNEQFF	TGCAGTGCTAGAGAATCCCCGGGAGGTGGTAGAAATGAGCAGTTCTTC
TRBV27	.	TRBJ2-7	.	CASSVYGGYEQYF	TGTGCCAGCAGTGTCTACGGGGGATACGAGCAGTACTTC
TRBV7-8	.	TRBJ1-2	.	CASSSRELQGTDGYTF	TGTGCCAGCAGCTCGAGAGAACTACAGGGTACGGATGGCTACACCTTC
TRBV5-1	.	TRBJ2-7	.	CASSFGGREQYF	TGCGCCAGCAGCTTTGGGGGGCGCGAGCAGTACTTC
TRBV7-2	.	TRBJ2-1	few	CASNQITGSSYNEQFF	TGTGCCAGCAACCAGATAACGGGGTCCTCCTACAATGAGCAGTTCTTC
TRBV7-2	.	TRBJ2-3	few	CASSPGMGLTDTQYF	TGTGCCAGCAGCCCGGGAATGGGGCTCACAGATACGCAGTATTTT
TRBV11-1	.	TRBJ2-7	.	CASSPPREAVSANSYEQYF	TGTGCCAGCAGCCCCCCCCGTGAGGCGGTCAGCGCGAACTCCTACGAGCAGTACTTC
TRBV6-6	TRBD2	TRBJ2-5	few	CASSHSSGGAGETQYF	TGTGCCAGCAGTCACTCTAGCGGGGGAGCCGGGGAGACCCAGTACTTC
TRBV14	TRBD2	TRBJ2-1	few	CASSQWLAGGEQFF	TGTGCCAGCAGCCAATGGCTAGCGGGAGGTGAGCAGTTCTTC
TRBV5-1	.	TRBJ2-2	.	CASSLAWAANTGELFF	TGCGCCAGCAGCTTGGCCTGGGCGGCGAACACCGGGGAGCTGTTTTTT
TRBV2	.	TRBJ2-7	many	CANRLGYEQYF	TGTGCCAACAGACTGGGGTACGAGCAGTACTTC
TRBV29-1	.	TRBJ1-4	few	CSGSRIATNEKLFF	TGCAGCGGCTCAAGGATTGCAACTAATGAAAAACTGTTTTTT
TRBV7-9	.	TRBJ2-1	few	CASSLPTPRAGYEQFF	TGTGCCAGCAGCTTACCCACCCCCAGGGCAGGCTATGAGCAGTTCTTC
TRBV28	.	TRBJ2-5	.	CASSPASAGAETQYF	TGTGCCAGCAGTCCAGCCAGCGCCGGGGCGGAGACCCAGTACTTC
TRBV5-5	TRBD1	TRBJ2-7	.	CASSLIPGGVDEQYF	TGTGCCAGCAGCTTGATCCCAGGGGGTGTGGACGAGCAGTACTTC
TRBV20-1	.	TRBJ2-7	.	CSASGVKSSYEQYF	TGCAGTGCTAGTGGCGTCAAGAGCTCCTACGAGCAGTACTTC
TRBV12-5	.	TRBJ1-4	.	CASGLSAEKLFF	TGTGCTAGTGGTTTGTCGGCTGAAAAACTGTTTTTT
TRBV9	TRBD1	TRBJ1-4	.	CASSAQGARNEKLFF	TGTGCCAGCAGCGCGCAGGGGGCGCGAAACGAAAAACTGTTTTTT
TRBV5-1	.	TRBJ2-3	.	CASSGPGRRDTQYF	TGCGCCAGCAGCGGACCAGGGCGCCGGGATACGCAGTATTTT
TRBV6-5	.	TRBJ1-1	few	CASSYSGTTNTEAFF	TGTGCCAGCAGTTACTCTGGCACAACGAACACTGAAGCTTTCTTT
TRBV5-1	TRBD1	TRBJ2-7	.	CASSLPGQGTLSASYEQYF	TGCGCCAGCAGCTTGCCGGGACAGGGGACCCTGAGCGCCTCCTACGAGCAGTACTTC
TRBV3-1	TRBD2	TRBJ2-7	.	CASSRTSQSFEQYF	TGTGCCAGCAGCCGGACTAGCCAGAGTTTCGAGCAGTACTTC
TRBV5-1	TRBD1	TRBJ2-7	few	CASSYGTADTYEQYF	TGCGCCAGCAGCTACGGGACAGCCGATACCTACGAGCAGTACTTC
TRBV12-3/TRBV12-4	.	TRBJ2-6	.	CASVTSGANVLTF	TGTGCCAGCGTGACCTCTGGGGCCAACGTCCTGACTTTC
TRBV7-3	TRBD1	TRBJ2-7	.	CASSPGQGSNEQYF	TGTGCCAGCAGCCCGGGACAGGGTTCCAACGAGCAGTACTTC
TRBV9	TRBD2	TRBJ2-1	.	CASSGTSGTPSYNEQFF	TGTGCCAGCAGCGGGACTAGCGGGACTCCCTCCTACAATGAGCAGTTCTTC
TRBV3-1	.	TRBJ2-3	few	CASSQDVRYAYF	TGTGCCAGCAGCCAAGACGTGAGATACGCGTATTTT
TRBV20-1	TRBD1	TRBJ2-3	.	CSAPQGAISTDTQYF	TGCAGTGCGCCACAGGGGGCTATAAGCACAGATACGCAGTATTTT
TRBV27	.	TRBJ1-4	.	CASSIRPGRGEKLFF	TGTGCCAGCAGTATCCGACCGGGACGAGGGGAAAAACTGTTTTTT
TRBV20-1	TRBD2	TRBJ2-1	.	CSARGLAGPGYNEQFF	TGCAGTGCTAGAGGACTAGCGGGACCCGGCTACAATGAGCAGTTCTTC